This T cell receptor (beta chain) was documented in a study of radiotherapy plus CTLA-4 blockade in lung cancer. Whole-study context: Among all patients, 15% to 20% showed objective responses, while about 34% had disease control. Study-level points and caveats: Peripheral blood showed expansion of tumor-derived TCR clones after radiotherapy and ipilimumab. Dynamics of early blood T cell clones, together with interferon-beta, were reportedly the best predictors of response.

Note on this clone: Its antigen remains unidentified.

TCRdb's copy holds only in-frame clones and misses some; the assay was immunoSEQ multiplex PCR. The sample has approximately 81,000 clones, 78% seen once. Germline V gene sequence: CDR1 MGHRA, CDR2 YSYEKL. The CDR3 sequence is 15 residues long. V lost 2 bases and J lost 4; bases outside the gene matches: 4. The sample in question was peripheral blood, obtained from a patient treated with radiotherapy plus ipilimumab. The TCR comes from a human donor with non-small cell lung cancer who had a partial response to radiotherapy plus ipilimumab. Some clones in this sample may be carry-over from other donors' samples. V usage is TRBV4-1 and J usage is TRBJ2-7; 11 bases agree with TRBD2. The CDR3 is CASSQQLAGAYEQYF. The CDR3 DNA reads as TGCGCCAGCAGCCAACAACTAGCGGGGGCGTACGAGCAGTACTTC.